One sample yielded the 13 T cell receptor beta chains listed below, sequenced in a study of OX40 agonist ivuxolimab in advanced cancers. Libraries were prepared by immunoSEQ multiplex PCR; TCRdb keeps only in-frame clonotypes and omits some of them. The table includes about 81,000 clones, more than 75% detected once. This specimen consisted of CD4+ or CD8+ T cells sorted from blood, obtained in a trial of the OX40 agonist ivuxolimab. These receptors all come from an adult with an advanced solid tumor such as melanoma, head and neck, liver or kidney cancer.

This chain links TRBV5-5 with TRBJ2-1, with D hard to call. The CDR3 totals 13 residues. The germline V gene encodes CDR1 SGHKS and CDR2 YYEKEE (reference sequence). The ends were cut back, 0 bases at V and 6 bases at J, with 7 bases in the middle. The CDR3 sequence: CASSLGRVNEQFF. Written as DNA, the CDR3 is TGTGCCAGCAGCTTGGGCAGAGTCAATGAGCAGTTCTTC.

This chain joins TRBV15 and TRBJ1-4; the D is unclear. The CDR3 extends over 16 amino acids. CDR1 is LNHNV and CDR2 is YYDKDF in the germline V gene (reference sequence). The ends were cut back, 1 base at V and 0 bases at J, with 9 bases in the middle. The CDR3 loop is CATSRGPHATNEKLFF. CDR3 bases: TGTGCCACCAGCAGAGGTCCGCATGCAACTAATGAAAAACTGTTTTTT.

J is TRBJ2-1 and V is TRBV4-3; D is unresolved. CDR1 and CDR2 (germline): LGHNA, YSLEER. With 6 bases removed from V and 6 bases from J, the gap between germline ends came to 18 bases. CDR3 length equals 15 residues. The CDR3 DNA is TGCGCCAGCAGTAATACTTATCCTACCAGCAATGAGCAGTTCTTC. Amino acids: CASSNTYPTSNEQFF.

The CDR3 is CASSEVAPGGLEQYF. CDR3 in DNA: TGTGCCAGCAGTGAAGTCGCACCAGGGGGTCTCGAGCAGTACTTC. This chain connects TRBV25-1 to TRBJ2-7; 7 bases fit TRBD1. V was clipped by 2 bases and J by 6 bases; unmatched bases: 10. Germline CDR1 reads MGHDK; CDR2 reads SYGVNS. The CDR3 has 15 residues.

The V gene is TRBV6-6, the J gene TRBJ1-2, with 8 bases fitting TRBD1. V was pared by 2 bases and J by 8 bases, with 4 bases of the junction left unmatched. Germline assignment: CDR1 MNHNY and CDR2 SVGAGI (reference sequence). The CDR3 is 13 amino acids. CDR3: CASSYRDRRGYTF. The CDR3 DNA reads TGTGCCAGCAGTTACCGGGACAGGAGAGGCTACACCTTC.

The CDR3 DNA reads as TGTGCCAGCAGCTTCCCAGCGGGGGGTTCCACAGATACGCAGTATTTT. It yields the protein CASSFPAGGSTDTQYF. The J gene is TRBJ2-3, the V gene TRBV7-2; 9 bases match TRBD2. Germline values: CDR1 SGHTA, CDR2 FQGNSA. V shed 3 bases, J shed 2 bases, and the junction held 6 bases outside the gene matches. The CDR3 runs 16 residues.

J is TRBJ1-5 and V is TRBV4-3; TRBD1 matches at 8 bases. The J segment lost 7 bases and the V segment lost 0 bases, leaving 8 bases of the junction unmatched. Germline CDR1 reads LGHNA; CDR2 reads YSLEER. The CDR3 is 16 amino acids. The CDR3 DNA follows: TGCGCCAGCAGCCAAGACGCACAGGGGGTTCACCAGCCCCAGCATTTT. It yields the protein CASSQDAQGVHQPQHF.

This clone was observed a few times. The rearrangement uses TRBV11-2 and TRBJ2-3, with D perhaps matching TRBD1 or TRBD2 (5 bases each). This CDR3 region has 15 residues. The germline gives CDR1 SGHAT, CDR2 FQNNGV. Trimming shortened V by 5 bases and J by 1 base, and 13 bases separated the two germline ends. CDR3 nucleotide sequence: TGTGCCAGCAGCCCCGATAGGGACGGCACAGATACGCAGTATTTT. Protein product: CASSPDRDGTDTQYF.

The genes are TRBV19 and TRBJ2-5; 8 bases are shared with TRBD2. J gave up 7 bases and V 5 bases, and 12 bases lay outside the gene matches. There are 15 residues in the CDR3. Germline values: CDR1 LNHDA, CDR2 SQIVND (reference sequence). The CDR3 DNA reads as TGTGCCAGTAGTGTTCCCGGGACGGGGGGGATGACCCAGTACTTC. It codes for CASSVPGTGGMTQYF.

This clone has more than one count but fewer than ten. The V gene is TRBV4-2, the J gene TRBJ2-1; D perhaps matches TRBD1 (6 bases). The CDR3 totals 13 residues. V was clipped by 4 bases and J by 10 bases, with 14 bases between them. CDR1 LGHNA and CDR2 YNFKEQ come from the germline V gene. CDR3 sequence: CASSPLGAREQFF. CDR3 bases: TGTGCCAGCAGCCCGCTGGGGGCGCGGGAGCAGTTCTTC.

J is TRBJ2-7 and V is TRBV2; D not certain. Trimming shortened V by 1 base and J by 0 bases, and 7 bases separated the two germline ends. The CDR3 is 14 residues long. Germline CDR1 is SNHLY and CDR2 is FYNNEI. The CDR3 loop is CASSEGGISYEQYF. In DNA, the CDR3 is TGTGCCAGCAGTGAAGGAGGTATCTCCTACGAGCAGTACTTC.

CDR3 sequence reads: CASSLSEGDIQYF. As DNA, the CDR3 is TGTGCCAGCAGCTTGAGCGAGGGGGACATTCAGTACTTC. V is TRBV11-2 and J is TRBJ2-4, with a tentative D call TRBD1 (6 bases). Trimming stripped 3 bases from V and 8 bases from J, with 11 bases between. The CDR3 sequence is 13 residues long. In germline, CDR1 is SGHAT, CDR2 FQNNGV.

The chain recombines TRBV29-1 with TRBJ1-1; D might be TRBD1 (6 bases). The CDR3 extends over 14 amino acids. V lost 1 base and J 3 bases, leaving 12 bases between the germline ends. Germline V lookup: CDR1 SQVTM, CDR2 ANQGSEA. In nucleotides, the CDR3 is TGCAGCGTTGAAGTCAGGGGCCTTGACACTGAAGCTTTCTTT. It encodes CSVEVRGLDTEAFF.